The 17 T cell receptor beta chains in this list originate from one sample, sequenced in a study of radiotherapy plus CTLA-4 blockade in lung cancer. Here immunoSEQ multiplex PCR was the method, and the copy in TCRdb shows in-frame clones only, minus some. The repertoire includes about 76,000 clones, roughly four fifths of them detected once, and 0.65% to 0.85% sits in the top ten. Sequenced here: peripheral blood, sampled from a patient treated with radiotherapy plus ipilimumab. These receptors came from a human donor with non-small cell lung cancer who had stable disease on radiotherapy plus ipilimumab.

The rearrangement uses TRBV9 and TRBJ2-3, with 8 bases that match TRBD2. The CDR3 consists of 17 residues. Germline V CDR1 and CDR2: SGDLS, YYNGEE. V lost 5 bases and J lost 2; bases outside the gene matches: 13. The CDR3 region has the DNA TGTGCCAGCAGTCGGGAGGGGCAGGGCTATTTCACAGATACGCAGTATTTT. Its translation: CASSREGQGYFTDTQYF.

The gene calls are TRBV27 and TRBJ1-5; 11 nucleotides align to TRBD1. Germline CDR1 and CDR2: MNHEY and SMNVEV (reference sequence). The CDR3 runs 15 residues. The CDR3: CALGQGDNSNQPQHF. CDR3 sequence (DNA): TGTGCTCTGGGACAGGGGGATAATAGCAATCAGCCCCAGCATTTT.

The rearrangement links TRBV10-3 to TRBJ2-5, with D maybe TRBD2 (5 bases). Trimming pared 3 bases from V and 5 bases from J, leaving 10 bases between. CDR1 ENHRY and CDR2 SYGVKD come from the germline V gene. The CDR3 is 13 amino acids. The CDR3 loop reads CAISDLSGETQYF. In nucleotides, the CDR3 is TGTGCCATCAGTGATTTGTCGGGGGAGACCCAGTACTTC.

This chain uses TRBV5-1 with TRBJ2-2, with 12 bases matching TRBD2. Trimming at V came to 1 base and at J to 0 bases, leaving 7 bases not matched to a gene. The germline gives CDR1 SGHRS, CDR2 YFSETQ. The CDR3 sequence is 19 residues long. Here the CDR3 DNA reads TGCGCCAGCAGCTTGTACCCCCCTAGCGGGGGGGCGAACACCGGGGAGCTGTTTTTT. It translates to CASSLYPPSGGANTGELFF.

The rearrangement links TRBV5-1 to TRBJ2-1; D not resolved. Per the germline V gene, CDR1 is SGHRS and CDR2 is YFSETQ. The CDR3 has 14 residues. V was cut by 2 bases and J by 3 bases, with 9 bases left in between. CDR3 in amino acids: CASSLSVDYNEQFF. In DNA form, the CDR3 reads TGCGCCAGCAGCTTATCGGTAGACTACAATGAGCAGTTCTTC.

Remarks on this clone: An end of the junction does not agree with germline; a read error may underlie this. CDR3 sequence (DNA): TGTGCCAGCAGCTTATCAGGCCAGCCTGTTTTT. Its protein product is CASSLSGQPVF. The rearrangement links TRBV7-2 to TRBJ2-3, with D unresolved. This CDR3 contains 11 residues. Germline-derived CDR1 and CDR2 are SGHTA and FQGNSA.

The rearrangement uses TRBV7-8 and TRBJ2-2, with 8 bases lining up with TRBD1. The CDR3 is made up of 15 amino acids. CDR1 and CDR2 from the germline V gene are SGHVS and FQNEAQ. Trimming cost V 5 bases and J 3 bases; bases outside gene matches: 5. This CDR3 is CASSHWTGHTGELFF. In DNA, the CDR3 is TGTGCCAGCAGCCACTGGACAGGGCACACCGGGGAGCTGTTTTTT. The full variable domain, its missing parts supplied by reference TRBV7-8 and TRBJ2-2, is GAGVSQSPRYKVAKRGQDVALRCDPISGHVSLFWYQQALGQGPEFLTYFQNEAQLDKSGLPSDRFFAERPEGSVSTLKIQRTQQEDSAVYLCASSHWTGHTGELFFGEGSRLTVL.

J is TRBJ1-2 and V is TRBV19, with a tentative D call TRBD1 (5 bases). CDR3 length: 12 amino acids. Germline-derived CDR1 and CDR2 are LNHDA and SQIVND (reference sequence). The V end was cut by 8 bases, the J end by 5 bases, with 12 bases between. The CDR3 reads CASSYRSYGYTF. The CDR3 DNA reads as TGTGCCAGTTCGTACAGGTCATATGGCTACACCTTC. The whole variable domain, filled in from reference TRBV19 and TRBJ1-2, reads DGGITQSPKYLFRKEGQNVTLSCEQNLNHDAMYWYRQDPGQGLRLIYYSQIVNDFQKGDIAEGYSVSREKKESFPLTVTSAQKNPTAFYLCASSYRSYGYTFGSGTRLTVV.

The V gene is TRBV2, the J gene TRBJ2-3, with TRBD2 matching 8 bases. There are 17 residues in the CDR3. In germline, CDR1 is SNHLY, CDR2 FYNNEI. The trim removed 7 bases at V and 1 base at J, leaving 13 bases unmatched. The CDR3 region is CASIRDIGGGRTDTQYF. CDR3 bases: TGTGCCAGCATAAGGGATATAGGCGGGGGGCGCACAGATACGCAGTATTTT.

J is TRBJ1-2 and V is TRBV29-1, with TRBD1 matching 8 bases. The CDR3 contains 14 residues. The ends lost 4 bases at V and 8 bases at J; junction bases unmatched: 12. Per the germline V gene, CDR1 is SQVTM and CDR2 is ANQGSEA. CDR3 DNA: TGCAGCGTTGGGGCGACAGGGGAGTCGGGAGGCTACACCTTC. This codes for CSVGATGESGGYTF.

The V call is TRBV9, the J call TRBJ2-1; D may correspond to TRBD1 or TRBD2 (5 bases each). This CDR3 contains 11 residues. V dropped 2 bases and J dropped 9 bases, with 6 bases sitting between them. The V gene's germline CDR1 is SGDLS and CDR2 YYNGEE. CDR3 residues: CASSVGGEQFF. CDR3 coding DNA: TGTGCCAGCAGCGTTGGGGGTGAGCAGTTCTTC.

J is TRBJ1-2 and V is TRBV7-2; unclear D gene. The CDR3 totals 14 residues. Trimming took off 5 bases at V and 2 bases at J, with 12 bases between the two ends. Germline lookup yields CDR1 SGHTA and CDR2 FQGNSA. The CDR3 protein is CASSPQAGNYGYTF. CDR3 coding DNA: TGTGCCAGCAGCCCGCAGGCGGGGAACTATGGCTACACCTTC.

This clone appeared once. A junction boundary mismatches the germline segment, possibly from a read error. Additional DNA sequences in this sample encode the identical CDR3. The chain has TRBV28 and TRBJ1-2, with 8 bases lining up with TRBD1. Looked up from germline, CDR1 is MDHEN and CDR2 is SYDVKM. The CDR3 covers 11 residues. CDR3 DNA: TGCGCCAGCTCGGACAGGGTTGGCTACACCTTC. Amino acids: CASSDRVGYTF.

This clone was detected only once. Relative to the germline gene, one junction end is altered; a read error may explain this. The rearrangement links TRBV19 to TRBJ2-1, with 9 bases matching TRBD1. The CDR3 has 15 residues. The germline V gene encodes CDR1 LNHDA and CDR2 SQIVND (reference sequence). CDR3 sequence (DNA): TGTGCCAGTAGTGGAGTACAGGGGGCGCTTAATGAACAGTTCTTC. Translation: CASSGVQGALNEQFF. Using reference TRBV19 and TRBJ2-1 for the parts outside the CDR3, the full variable domain is DGGITQSPKYLFRKEGQNVTLSCEQNLNHDAMYWYRQDPGQGLRLIYYSQIVNDFQKGDIAEGYSVSREKKESFPLTVTSAQKNPTAFYLCASSGVQGALNEQFFGPGTRLTVL.

The genes are TRBV18 and TRBJ2-1; TRBD2 is a possible D gene (5 bases). Looked up from germline, CDR1 is KGHSH and CDR2 is LQKENI. V was trimmed by 6 bases and J by 10 bases, leaving 10 bases between them. CDR3 length equals 11 residues. DNA of the CDR3: TGTGCCAGCTCTCTAACGGGAGAGCAGTTCTTC. Amino acid sequence: CASSLTGEQFF.

The V and J genes are TRBV27 and TRBJ2-7; TRBD1 agrees at 8 bases. Germline-derived CDR1 and CDR2 are MNHEY and SMNVEV (reference sequence). Germline trimming cut 6 bases from V and 5 bases from J; bases unmatched to any gene: 9. This CDR3 is built from 14 residues. This chain's CDR3 is CASRRRQGRNEQYF. In DNA, the CDR3 is TGTGCCAGCAGAAGACGACAGGGGCGCAACGAGCAGTACTTC.

This rearrangement joins TRBV18 to TRBJ1-3; a possible D gene is TRBD1 (5 bases). Germline V gives CDR1 KGHSH, CDR2 LQKENI. V lost 4 bases and J 0 bases, leaving 7 bases between the germline ends. The CDR3 consists of 14 residues. The CDR3 protein is CASSRDSSGNTIYF. CDR3 coding DNA: TGTGCCAGCTCACGGGACTCCTCTGGAAACACCATATATTTT.